The 8 T cell receptor beta chains below all came from one sample that was sequenced in a study of molecular identifiers for immune sequencing clone quantification. In TCRdb, the PCR reads were re-called with MiXCR into one record per CDR3 protein. This table has about 640,000 distinct CDR3 sequences, 15% to 20% appearing once. The sequencing input was naive CD8+ T cells from blood, with Jurkat cell RNA spiked in. The sample's subset: FACS-sorted CD8+CD4-CCR7+CD45RA+ naive T cells. The receptors here all came from a human donor in good health. Some libraries in this study had Jurkat cell RNA spiked in.

With regard to this clonotype: Possible read error: a much larger clone is one base away. The rearrangement uses TRBV24-1 and TRBJ2-3, with D perhaps given as TRBD1 or TRBD2 (5 bases each). The CDR3 covers 16 residues. CDR1 is KGHDR and CDR2 is SFDVKD in the germline V gene. CDR3 sequence (DNA): TGTGCCACCAGTGACCCCGGGGCCCTCGGCGCAGATACGCGGTATTTT. It specifies CATSDPGALGADTRYF.

This clonotype was recorded many times. The chain couples TRBV9 to TRBJ2-3, with a possible D match to TRBD2 (7 bases). The CDR3 sequence is 17 residues long. Germline CDR1 SGDLS, CDR2 YYNGEE. The V end lost 0 bases, the J end lost 2 bases, and 16 bases lay between the germline ends. The chain's CDR3 is CASSVEDGGGLTDTQYF. CDR3 nucleotide sequence: TGTGCCAGCAGCGTAGAAGATGGGGGGGGCCTCACAGATACGCAGTATTTT.

This clonotype was counted ten times or more. The genes are TRBV4-3 and TRBJ2-3, with 7 bases fitting TRBD1. The CDR3 runs 15 residues. The V and J ends lost 3 bases and 2 bases, in that order; junction bases with no gene match: 5. The germline V gene has CDR1 LGHNA and CDR2 YSLEER. For the CDR3, the DNA is TGCGCCAGCAGCCAGGACAGGTCCCACACAGATACGCAGTATTTT. This codes for CASSQDRSHTDTQYF.

The rearrangement joins TRBV19 to TRBJ2-7; the D is unclear. V was pared by 5 bases and J by 5 bases, with 19 bases between. Germline lookup yields CDR1 LNHDA and CDR2 SQIVND (reference sequence). This CDR3 contains 15 residues. CDR3: CASSAPGGRVHEQYF. The CDR3 DNA sequence: TGTGCCAGTAGTGCTCCAGGTGGAAGGGTCCACGAGCAGTACTTC.

V gene TRBV19 combines with J gene TRBJ2-1, with 8 bases identical to TRBD1. CDR1 is LNHDA, CDR2 SQIVND, per germline (reference sequence). V trimming: 5 bases; J trimming: 4 bases; junction bases outside the gene matches: 4. The CDR3 contains 14 residues. The CDR3 here is CASSPGQEYNEQFF. The DNA of the CDR3 is TGTGCCAGTAGTCCGGGACAGGAGTACAATGAGCAGTTCTTC.

Worth noting for this clonotype: It may be a read error: a sequence one base away is much more abundant. The chain is built from TRBV12-3 or TRBV12-4 and TRBJ2-3; D is undetermined. The CDR3 is made up of 15 amino acids. In nucleotides, the CDR3 is TGTGCCAGCGGTTTAAAGGCTAGTACCACAGATACGCAGTATTTT. It translates to CASGLKASTTDTQYF.

This clonotype was counted many times. The V and J genes are TRBV29-1 and TRBJ1-4, with TRBD1 identical over 10 bases. V lost 6 bases, J lost 3 bases, and 4 bases stayed unmatched. Germline assignment: CDR1 SQVTM and CDR2 ANQGSEA. The CDR3 loop spans 14 amino acids. The CDR3 reads CSVGQGIANEKLFF. In DNA, the CDR3 is TGCAGCGTGGGACAGGGGATTGCTAATGAAAAACTGTTTTTT.

This clonotype has at least ten counts. V is TRBV27 and J is TRBJ2-1; 8 bases are shared with TRBD1. From germline, CDR1 is MNHEY and CDR2 SMNVEV (reference sequence). This CDR3 has 15 amino acids. Trimming removed 4 bases from V and 4 bases from J; junction bases left unmatched: 6. In nucleotides, the CDR3 is TGTGCCAGCAGTTGGGCAGGGGGCTTTTACAATGAGCAGTTCTTC. It translates to CASSWAGGFYNEQFF.